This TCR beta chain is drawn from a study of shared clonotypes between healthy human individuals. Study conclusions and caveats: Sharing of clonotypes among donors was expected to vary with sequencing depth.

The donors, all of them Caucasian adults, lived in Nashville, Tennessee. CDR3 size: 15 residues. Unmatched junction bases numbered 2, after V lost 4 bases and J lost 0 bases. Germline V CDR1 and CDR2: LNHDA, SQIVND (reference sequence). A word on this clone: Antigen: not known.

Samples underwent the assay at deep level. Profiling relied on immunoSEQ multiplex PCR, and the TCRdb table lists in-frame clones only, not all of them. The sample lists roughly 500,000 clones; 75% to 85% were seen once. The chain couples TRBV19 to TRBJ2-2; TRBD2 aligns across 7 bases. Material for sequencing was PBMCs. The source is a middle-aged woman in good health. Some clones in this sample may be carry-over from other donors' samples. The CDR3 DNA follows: TGTGCCAGTAGTAGGGCGGGGGCGAACACCGGGGAGCTGTTTTTT. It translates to CASSRAGANTGELFF.